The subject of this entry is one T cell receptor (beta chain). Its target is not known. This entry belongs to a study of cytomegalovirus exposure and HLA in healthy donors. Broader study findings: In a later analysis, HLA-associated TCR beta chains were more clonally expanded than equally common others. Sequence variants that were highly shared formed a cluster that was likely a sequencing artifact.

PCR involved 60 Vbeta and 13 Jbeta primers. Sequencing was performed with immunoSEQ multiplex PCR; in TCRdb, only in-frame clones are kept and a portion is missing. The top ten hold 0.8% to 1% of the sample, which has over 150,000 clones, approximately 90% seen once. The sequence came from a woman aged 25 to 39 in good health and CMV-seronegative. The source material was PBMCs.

CDR3 DNA: TGTGCCAGCTCACCTCAGGGCCAAAATCAGCCCCAGCATTTT. Translated, it gives CASSPQGQNQPQHF. This chain uses TRBV18 with TRBJ1-5, with D perhaps TRBD1 (5 bases). Germline V gives CDR1 KGHSH, CDR2 LQKENI. The CDR3 loop spans 14 amino acids. V shed 3 bases and J shed 4 bases, with 10 bases lying between them.